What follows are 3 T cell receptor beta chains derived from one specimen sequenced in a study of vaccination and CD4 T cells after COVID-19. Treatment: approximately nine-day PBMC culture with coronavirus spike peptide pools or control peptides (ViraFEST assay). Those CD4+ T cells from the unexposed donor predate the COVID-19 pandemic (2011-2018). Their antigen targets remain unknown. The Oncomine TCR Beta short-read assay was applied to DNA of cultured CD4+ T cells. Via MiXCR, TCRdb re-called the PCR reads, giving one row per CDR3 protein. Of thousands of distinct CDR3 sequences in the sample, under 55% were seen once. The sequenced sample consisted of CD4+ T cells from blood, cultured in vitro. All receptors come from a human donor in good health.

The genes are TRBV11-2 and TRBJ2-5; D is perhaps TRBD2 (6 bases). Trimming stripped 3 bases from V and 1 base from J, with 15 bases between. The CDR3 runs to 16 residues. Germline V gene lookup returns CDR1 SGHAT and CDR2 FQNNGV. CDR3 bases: TGTGCCAGCAGCTTTCTAGGAGGGATGGGCCAAGAGACCCAGTACTTC. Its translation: CASSFLGGMGQETQYF.

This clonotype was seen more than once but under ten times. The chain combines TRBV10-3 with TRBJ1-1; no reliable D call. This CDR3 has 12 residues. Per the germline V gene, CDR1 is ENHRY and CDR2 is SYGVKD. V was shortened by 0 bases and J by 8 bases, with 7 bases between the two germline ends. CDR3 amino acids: CAISESLWEAFF. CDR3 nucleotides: TGTGCCATCAGTGAGTCTCTCTGGGAAGCTTTCTTT.

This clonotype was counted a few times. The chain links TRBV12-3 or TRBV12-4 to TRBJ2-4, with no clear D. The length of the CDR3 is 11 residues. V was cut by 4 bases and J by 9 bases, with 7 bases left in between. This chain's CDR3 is CASSSLGIQYF. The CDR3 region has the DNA TGTGCCAGCAGTTCCCTAGGCATTCAGTACTTC.